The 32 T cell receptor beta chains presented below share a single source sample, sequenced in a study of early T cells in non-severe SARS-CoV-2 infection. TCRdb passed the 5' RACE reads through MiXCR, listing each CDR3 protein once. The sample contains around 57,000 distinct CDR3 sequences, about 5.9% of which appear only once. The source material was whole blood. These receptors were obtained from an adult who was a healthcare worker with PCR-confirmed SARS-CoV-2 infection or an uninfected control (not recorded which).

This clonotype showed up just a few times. The CDR3 reads CSARADRGFYGYTF. In nucleotides, the CDR3 is TGCAGTGCTAGAGCCGACAGGGGCTTCTATGGCTACACCTTC. The chain joins TRBV20-1 to TRBJ1-2, with 8 bases matching TRBD1. The CDR3 is made up of 14 amino acids. V shed 1 base and J 4 bases; nucleotides not matched to a gene: 5. In germline, CDR1 is DFQATT, CDR2 SNEGSKA (reference sequence).

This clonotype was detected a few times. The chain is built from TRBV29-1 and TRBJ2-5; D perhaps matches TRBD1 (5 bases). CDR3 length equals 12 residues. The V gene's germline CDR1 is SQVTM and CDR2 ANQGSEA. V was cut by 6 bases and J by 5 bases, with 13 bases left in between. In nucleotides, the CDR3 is TGCAGCGTATGGACAAAATGGGAGACCCAGTACTTC. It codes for CSVWTKWETQYF.

CDR3 loop: CASSLSSGANTEAFF. CDR3 DNA: TGTGCCAGCAGCTTATCTTCAGGGGCGAACACTGAAGCTTTCTTT. The V call is TRBV7-2, the J call TRBJ1-1, with TRBD1 as a possible D gene (6 bases). The ends were cut back, 2 bases at V and 1 base at J, with 11 bases in the middle. This CDR3 is built from 15 residues. CDR1 is SGHTA, CDR2 FQGNSA, per germline.

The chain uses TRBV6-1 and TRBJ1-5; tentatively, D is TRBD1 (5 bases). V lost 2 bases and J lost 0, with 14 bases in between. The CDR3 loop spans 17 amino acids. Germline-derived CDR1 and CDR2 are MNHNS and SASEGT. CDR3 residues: CASSESRRQYSNQPQHF. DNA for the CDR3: TGTGCCAGCAGTGAAAGCAGGAGACAGTATAGCAATCAGCCCCAGCATTTT.

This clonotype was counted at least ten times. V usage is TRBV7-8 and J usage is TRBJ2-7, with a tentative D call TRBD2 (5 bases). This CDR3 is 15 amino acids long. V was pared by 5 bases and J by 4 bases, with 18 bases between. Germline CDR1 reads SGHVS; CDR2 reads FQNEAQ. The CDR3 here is CASSPWGSVTYEQYF. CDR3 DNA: TGTGCCAGCAGCCCCTGGGGTAGCGTTACTTACGAGCAGTACTTC.

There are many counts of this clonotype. The CDR3 loop reads CASSSPQGGIYNEQFF. Written as DNA, the CDR3 is TGTGCCAGCAGTTCGCCCCAGGGGGGGATTTACAATGAGCAGTTCTTC. V and J are TRBV12-3 or TRBV12-4 and TRBJ2-1; D tentatively fits TRBD1 or TRBD2 (7 bases each). The V gene lost 4 bases and the J gene lost 4 bases, with 17 bases spanning the gap. CDR3 length: 16 amino acids.

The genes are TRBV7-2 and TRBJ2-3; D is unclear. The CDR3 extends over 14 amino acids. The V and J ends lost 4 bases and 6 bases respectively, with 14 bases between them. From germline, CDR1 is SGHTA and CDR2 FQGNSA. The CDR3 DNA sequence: TGTGCCAGCAGCTCCGCCTGGGGTGCGGATACGCAGTATTTT. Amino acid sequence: CASSSAWGADTQYF.

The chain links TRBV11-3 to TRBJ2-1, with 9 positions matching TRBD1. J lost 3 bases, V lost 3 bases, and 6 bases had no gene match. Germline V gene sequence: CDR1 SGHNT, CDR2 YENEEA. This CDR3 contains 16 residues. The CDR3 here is CASSLGTGIIYNEQFF. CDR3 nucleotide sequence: TGTGCCAGCAGCTTGGGGACAGGGATAATCTACAATGAGCAGTTCTTC.

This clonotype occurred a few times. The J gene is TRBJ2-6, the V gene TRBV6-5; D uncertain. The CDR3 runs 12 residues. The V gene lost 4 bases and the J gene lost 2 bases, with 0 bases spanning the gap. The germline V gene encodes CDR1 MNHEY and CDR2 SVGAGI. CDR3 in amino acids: CASSSGANVLTF. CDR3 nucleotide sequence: TGTGCCAGCAGTTCTGGGGCCAACGTCCTGACTTTC.

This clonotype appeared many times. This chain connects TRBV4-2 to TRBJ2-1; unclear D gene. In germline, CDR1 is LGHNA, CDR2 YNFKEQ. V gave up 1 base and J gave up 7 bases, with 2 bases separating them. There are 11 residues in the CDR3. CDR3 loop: CASSQVNEQFF. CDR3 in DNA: TGTGCCAGCAGCCAAGTTAATGAGCAGTTCTTC.

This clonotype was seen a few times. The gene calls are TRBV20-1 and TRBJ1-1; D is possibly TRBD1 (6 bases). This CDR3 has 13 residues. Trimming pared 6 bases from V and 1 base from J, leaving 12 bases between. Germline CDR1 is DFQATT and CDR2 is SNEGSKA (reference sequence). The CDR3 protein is CSAPQGGNTEAFF. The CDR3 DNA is TGCAGTGCCCCACAGGGAGGGAACACTGAAGCTTTCTTT.

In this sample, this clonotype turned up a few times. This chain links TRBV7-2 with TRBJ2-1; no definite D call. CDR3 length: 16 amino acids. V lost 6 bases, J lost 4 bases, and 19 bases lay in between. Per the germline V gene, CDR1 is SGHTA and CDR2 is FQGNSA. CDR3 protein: CASRTDRVEAYNEQFF. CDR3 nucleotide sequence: TGTGCCAGCAGGACGGACCGGGTCGAGGCGTACAATGAGCAGTTCTTC.

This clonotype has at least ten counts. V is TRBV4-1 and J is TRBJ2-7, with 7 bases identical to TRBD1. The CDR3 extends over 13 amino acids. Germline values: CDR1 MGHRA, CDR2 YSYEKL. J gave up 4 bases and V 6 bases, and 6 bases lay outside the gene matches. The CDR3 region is CASSQGEKYEQYF. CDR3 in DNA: TGCGCCAGCAGTCAGGGGGAGAAATACGAGCAGTACTTC.

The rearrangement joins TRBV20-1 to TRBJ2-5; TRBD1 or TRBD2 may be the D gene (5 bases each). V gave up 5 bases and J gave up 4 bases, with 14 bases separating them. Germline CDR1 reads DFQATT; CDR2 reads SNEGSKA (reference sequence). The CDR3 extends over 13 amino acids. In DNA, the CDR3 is TGCAGTGCTGTAGCTACGGGGACAGAGACCCAGTACTTC. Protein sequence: CSAVATGTETQYF.

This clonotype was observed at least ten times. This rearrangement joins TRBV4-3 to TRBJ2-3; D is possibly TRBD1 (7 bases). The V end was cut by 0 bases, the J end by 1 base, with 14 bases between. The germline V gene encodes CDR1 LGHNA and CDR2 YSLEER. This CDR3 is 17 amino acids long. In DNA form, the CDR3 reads TGCGCCAGCAGCCAAGATCAGGGGGGTCAGGGCACAGATACGCAGTATTTT. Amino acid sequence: CASSQDQGGQGTDTQYF.

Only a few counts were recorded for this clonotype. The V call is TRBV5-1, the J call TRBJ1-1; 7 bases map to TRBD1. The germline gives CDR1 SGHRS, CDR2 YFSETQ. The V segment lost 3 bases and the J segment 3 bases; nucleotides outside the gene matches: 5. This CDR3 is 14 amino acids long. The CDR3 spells CASSSSTGDTEAFF. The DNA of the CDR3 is TGCGCCAGCAGCTCCTCTACAGGGGACACTGAAGCTTTCTTT. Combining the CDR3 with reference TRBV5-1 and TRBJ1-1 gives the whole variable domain KAGVTQTPRYLIKTRGQQVTLSCSPISGHRSVSWYQQTPGQGLQFLFEYFSETQRNKGNFPGRFSGRQFSNSRSEMNVSTLELGDSALYLCASSSSTGDTEAFFGQGTRLTVV.

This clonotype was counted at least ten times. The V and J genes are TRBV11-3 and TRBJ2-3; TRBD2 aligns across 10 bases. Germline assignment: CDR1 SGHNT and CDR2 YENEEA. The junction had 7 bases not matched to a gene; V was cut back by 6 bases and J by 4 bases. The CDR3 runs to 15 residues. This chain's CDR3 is CASRASGGFPDTQYF. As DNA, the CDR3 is TGTGCCAGCAGGGCTAGCGGGGGATTTCCAGATACGCAGTATTTT. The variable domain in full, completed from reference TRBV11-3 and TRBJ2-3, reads EAGVVQSPRYKIIEKKQPVAFWCNPISGHNTLYWYLQNLGQGPELLIRYENEEAVDDSQLPKDRFSAERLKGVDSTLKIQPAELGDSAVYLCASRASGGFPDTQYFGPGTRLTVL.

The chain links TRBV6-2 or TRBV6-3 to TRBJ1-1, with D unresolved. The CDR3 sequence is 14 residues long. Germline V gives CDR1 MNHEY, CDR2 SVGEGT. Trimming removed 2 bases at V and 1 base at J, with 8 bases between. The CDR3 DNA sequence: TGTGCCAGCAGTTACGTAGACGGGAACACTGAAGCTTTCTTT. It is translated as CASSYVDGNTEAFF.

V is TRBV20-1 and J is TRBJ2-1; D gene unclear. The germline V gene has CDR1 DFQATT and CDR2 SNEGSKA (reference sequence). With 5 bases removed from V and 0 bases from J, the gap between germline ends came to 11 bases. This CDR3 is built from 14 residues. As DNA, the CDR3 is TGCAGTGCTGCTCTAGAGAGCTCCTACAATGAGCAGTTCTTC. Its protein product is CSAALESSYNEQFF.

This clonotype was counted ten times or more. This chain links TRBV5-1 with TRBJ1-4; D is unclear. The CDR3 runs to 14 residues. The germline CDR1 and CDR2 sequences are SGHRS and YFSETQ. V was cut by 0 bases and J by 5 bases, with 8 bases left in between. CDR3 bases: TGCGCCAGCAGCTTGGGGCAGAGCAATGAAAAACTGTTTTTT. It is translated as CASSLGQSNEKLFF.

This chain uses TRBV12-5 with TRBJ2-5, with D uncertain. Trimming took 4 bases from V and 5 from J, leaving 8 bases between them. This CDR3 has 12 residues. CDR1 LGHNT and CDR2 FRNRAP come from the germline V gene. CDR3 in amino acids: CASGWAGETQYF. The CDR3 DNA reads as TGTGCTAGTGGTTGGGCTGGGGAGACCCAGTACTTC.

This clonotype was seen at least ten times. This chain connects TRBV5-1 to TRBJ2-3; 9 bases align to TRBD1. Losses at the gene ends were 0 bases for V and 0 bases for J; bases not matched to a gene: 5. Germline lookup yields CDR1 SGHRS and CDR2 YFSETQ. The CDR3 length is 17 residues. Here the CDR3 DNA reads TGCGCCAGCAGCTTGGAAGGACAGGGGACGAGCACAGATACGCAGTATTTT. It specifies CASSLEGQGTSTDTQYF.

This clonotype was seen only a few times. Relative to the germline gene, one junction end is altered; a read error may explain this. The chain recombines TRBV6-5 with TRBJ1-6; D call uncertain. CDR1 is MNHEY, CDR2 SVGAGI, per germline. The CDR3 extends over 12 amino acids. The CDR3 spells CASSYGLSPLHF. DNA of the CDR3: TGTGCCAGCAGTTACGGGCTGTCACCCCTCCATTTT.

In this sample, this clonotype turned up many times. The CDR3 DNA is TGTGCCAGCAGCCCGGGATTCGTCTATAGCAATCAGCCCCAGCATTTT. Its translation is CASSPGFVYSNQPQHF. The chain combines TRBV5-8 with TRBJ1-5; D call uncertain. V gave up 4 bases and J gave up 0 bases, with 14 bases separating them. Germline V gene lookup returns CDR1 SGHTS and CDR2 YDEGEE. CDR3 length: 16 amino acids. The variable domain in full, with the rest retrieved from reference TRBV5-8 and TRBJ1-5, is EAGVTQSPTHLIKTRGQQATLRCSPISGHTSVYWYQQALGLGLQFLLWYDEGEERNRGNFPPRFSGRQFPNYSSELNVNALELEDSALYLCASSPGFVYSNQPQHFGDGTRLSIL.

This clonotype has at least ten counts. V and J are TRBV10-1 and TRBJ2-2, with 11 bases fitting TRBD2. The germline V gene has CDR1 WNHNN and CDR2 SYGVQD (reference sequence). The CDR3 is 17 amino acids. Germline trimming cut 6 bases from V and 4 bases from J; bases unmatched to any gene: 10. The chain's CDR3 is CASSALTSGGRTGELFF. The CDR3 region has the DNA TGCGCCAGCAGCGCCCTCACTAGCGGGGGCCGCACCGGGGAGCTGTTTTTT.

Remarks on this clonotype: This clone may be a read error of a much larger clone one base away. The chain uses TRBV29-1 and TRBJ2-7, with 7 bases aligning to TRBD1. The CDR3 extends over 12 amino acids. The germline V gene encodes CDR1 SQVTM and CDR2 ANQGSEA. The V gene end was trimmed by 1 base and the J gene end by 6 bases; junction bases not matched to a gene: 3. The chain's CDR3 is CSVEVGQIEQYF. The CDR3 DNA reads TGCAGCGTTGAAGTGGGACAGATCGAGCAGTACTTC.

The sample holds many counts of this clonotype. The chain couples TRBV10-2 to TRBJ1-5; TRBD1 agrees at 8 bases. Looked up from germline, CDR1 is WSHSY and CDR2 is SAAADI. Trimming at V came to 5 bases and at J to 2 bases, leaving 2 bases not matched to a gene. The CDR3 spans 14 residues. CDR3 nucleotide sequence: TGCGCCAGCAGTATGACAGGGGGCAATCAGCCCCAGCATTTT. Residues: CASSMTGGNQPQHF.

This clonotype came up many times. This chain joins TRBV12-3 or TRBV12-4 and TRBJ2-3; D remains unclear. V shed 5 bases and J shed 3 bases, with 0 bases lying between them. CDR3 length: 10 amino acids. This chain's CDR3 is CASSTDTQYF. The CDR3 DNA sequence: TGTGCCAGCAGTACAGATACGCAGTATTTT.

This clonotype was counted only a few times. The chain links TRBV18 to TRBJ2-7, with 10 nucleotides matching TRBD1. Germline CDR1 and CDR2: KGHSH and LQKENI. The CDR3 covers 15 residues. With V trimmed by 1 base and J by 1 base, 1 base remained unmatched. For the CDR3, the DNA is TGTGCCAGCTCACCACAGGGACAGGGGTCCTACGAGCAGTACTTC. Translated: CASSPQGQGSYEQYF.

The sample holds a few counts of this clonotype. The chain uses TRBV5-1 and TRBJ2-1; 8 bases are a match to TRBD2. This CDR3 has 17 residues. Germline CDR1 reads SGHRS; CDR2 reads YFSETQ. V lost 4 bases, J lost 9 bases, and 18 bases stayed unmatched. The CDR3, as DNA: TGCGCCAGCAGCCTTACCGGGACTAGTTCATCGCGGGGTGAGCAGTTCTTC. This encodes CASSLTGTSSSRGEQFF.

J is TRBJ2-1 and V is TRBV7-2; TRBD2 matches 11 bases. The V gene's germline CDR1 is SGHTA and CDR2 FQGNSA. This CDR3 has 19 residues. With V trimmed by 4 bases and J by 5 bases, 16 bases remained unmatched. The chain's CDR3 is CASSSPGDSGGAFHNEQFF. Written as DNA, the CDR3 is TGTGCCAGCAGCTCACCCGGGGATAGCGGGGGGGCCTTCCACAATGAGCAGTTCTTC.

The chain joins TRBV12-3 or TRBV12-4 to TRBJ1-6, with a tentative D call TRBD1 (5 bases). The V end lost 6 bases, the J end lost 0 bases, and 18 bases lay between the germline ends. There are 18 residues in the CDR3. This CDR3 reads CASSRTGSGSSYNSPLHF. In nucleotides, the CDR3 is TGTGCCAGCAGCCGTACAGGTTCAGGGAGCTCCTATAATTCACCCCTCCACTTT.